This TCR beta chain was captured by sequencing in a study of cytomegalovirus exposure and HLA in healthy donors. PCR employed 60 Vbeta and 13 Jbeta primers. The protocol was immunoSEQ multiplex PCR, while the TCRdb copy is restricted to in-frame clones and leaves out a portion. The sample yields about 170,000 clones, about three quarters seen once. This TCR was sampled from a female donor in good health and CMV-seronegative. What was sequenced was PBMCs.

The CDR3 reads CAWSFNPGQGPYGYTF. CDR3 nucleotides: TGTGCCTGGAGTTTTAATCCGGGACAGGGTCCCTATGGCTACACCTTC. The chain has TRBV30 and TRBJ1-2; 9 nucleotides line up with TRBD1. Germline V gene sequence: CDR1 GTSNPN, CDR2 SVGIG (reference sequence). V was pared by 2 bases and J by 4 bases, with 11 bases of the junction left unmatched. CDR3 length equals 16 residues.